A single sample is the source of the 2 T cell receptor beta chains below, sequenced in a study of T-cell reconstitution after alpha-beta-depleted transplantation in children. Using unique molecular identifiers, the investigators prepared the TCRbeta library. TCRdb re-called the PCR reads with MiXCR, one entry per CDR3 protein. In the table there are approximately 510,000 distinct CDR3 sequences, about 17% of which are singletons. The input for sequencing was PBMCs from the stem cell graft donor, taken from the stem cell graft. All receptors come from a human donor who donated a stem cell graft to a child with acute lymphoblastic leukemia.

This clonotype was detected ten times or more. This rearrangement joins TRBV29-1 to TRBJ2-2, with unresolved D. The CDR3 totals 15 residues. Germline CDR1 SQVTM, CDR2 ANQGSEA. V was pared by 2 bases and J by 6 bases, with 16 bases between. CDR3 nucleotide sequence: TGCAGCGTTGAATCCATAACGACGGGTCCCGGGGAGCTGTTTTTT. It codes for CSVESITTGPGELFF.

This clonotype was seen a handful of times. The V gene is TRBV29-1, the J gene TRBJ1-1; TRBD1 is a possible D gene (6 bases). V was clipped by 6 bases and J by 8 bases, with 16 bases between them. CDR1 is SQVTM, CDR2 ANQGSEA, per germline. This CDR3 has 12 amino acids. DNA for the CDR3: TGCAGCGTACCGGGACACAAGCGAGAAGCTTTCTTT. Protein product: CSVPGHKREAFF.